The text below deals with one T cell receptor (beta chain). Indicated time point: pre-treatment baseline. The CDR3 has 16 residues. Trimming removed 4 bases from V and 6 bases from J; junction bases left unmatched: 13. From germline, CDR1 is MDHEN and CDR2 SYDVKM. A fixed DNA input of around 0.35 ug was used per bulk PBMC sample. The repertoire was sequenced with immunoSEQ multiplex PCR; TCRdb's copy has only in-frame clones and lacks some. The sample yields thousands of clones, more than 75% seen once. This specimen comes from a study of blood T cell dynamics during melanoma immunotherapy. The chain combines TRBV28 with TRBJ2-3; 7 bases match TRBD1. The sequence was collected from a human donor with melanoma. Sequenced material: blood, taken from a patient treated with checkpoint blockade. CDR3 sequence (DNA): TGTGCCAGCAGTTGGCCCACAGGGGCTACCGGGGATACGCAGTATTTT. Amino acids: CASSWPTGATGDTQYF. The whole variable domain, remainder taken from reference TRBV28 and TRBJ2-3, is DVKVTQSSRYLVKRTGEKVFLECVQDMDHENMFWYRQDPGLGLRLIYFSYDVKMKEKGDIPEGYSVSREKKERFSLILESASTNQTSMYLCASSWPTGATGDTQYFGPGTRLTVL.